This T cell receptor (beta chain) was retrieved from a study of blood T cell repertoires in COVID-19. Original processing notes: From reference gene primer amplification, estimates of nucleated cell counts were derived. The table came from immunoSEQ multiplex PCR; TCRdb's copy has only in-frame clones and leaves some out. The DNA gave D and trimming, while V, J and clone size come from that table. The sample consists of about 81,000 clones, 88% of them appearing once. Trimming left V 4 bases short and J 4 bases short, with 13 bases between. Per the germline V gene, CDR1 is SGHAT and CDR2 is FQNNGV. This CDR3 is 15 amino acids long.

The sequence came from a woman older than 75 with acute or convalescent COVID-19. The chain couples TRBV11-2 to TRBJ1-4, with D possibly matching TRBD1 (6 bases). The source material was peripheral blood. The CDR3 sequence is CASSSGTPFNEKLFF. The CDR3 coding sequence is TGTGCCAGCAGCTCAGGGACACCATTTAATGAAAAACTGTTTTTT. Using reference TRBV11-2 and TRBJ1-4 for the parts outside the CDR3, the full variable domain is EAGVAQSPRYKIIEKRQSVAFWCNPISGHATLYWYQQILGQGPKLLIQFQNNGVVDDSQLPKDRFSAERLKGVDSTLKIQPAKLEDSAVYLCASSSGTPFNEKLFFGSGTQLSVL.